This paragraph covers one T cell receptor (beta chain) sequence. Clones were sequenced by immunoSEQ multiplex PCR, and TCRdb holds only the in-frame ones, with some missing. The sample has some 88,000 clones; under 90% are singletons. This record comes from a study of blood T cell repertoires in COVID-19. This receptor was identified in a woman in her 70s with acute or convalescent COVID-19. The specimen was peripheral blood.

DNA for the CDR3: TGCGCCAGCAGAAACCTAGCGGGAGGGCCTACCGGGGAGCTGTTTTTT. This sequence encodes CASRNLAGGPTGELFF. The chain links TRBV10-2 to TRBJ2-2; 12 bases are a match to TRBD2. CDR1 WSHSY and CDR2 SAAADI come from the germline V gene. The CDR3 covers 16 residues. V shed 6 bases and J 5 bases; nucleotides not matched to a gene: 7.